The 2 T cell receptor beta chains below were found in one sample sequenced in a study of CD8+CD57+ T cells in acquired aplastic anemia. Genomic DNA acted as the template from which TCR beta VDJ combination and CDR3 sequence profiling were carried out. TCRdb re-derived calls from the reads in MiXCR, one entry per CDR3 protein. The sample holds about 270,000 distinct CDR3 sequences, roughly half seen once. The specimen was sorted CD4+, CD8+, or CD8+CD57+ T cells (not recorded which) from PBMCs. All receptors derive from a human donor with severe aplastic anemia or a healthy control (not recorded which).

V is TRBV7-2 and J is TRBJ1-5; 7 positions agree with TRBD1. Germline CDR1 reads SGHTA; CDR2 reads FQGNSA. V shed 5 bases and J 2 bases; nucleotides not matched to a gene: 3. The CDR3 is made up of 14 amino acids. Written as DNA, the CDR3 is TGTGCCAGCAGCGGAGGGGGCCGCAATCAGCCCCAGCATTTT. Amino acids: CASSGGGRNQPQHF.

This clonotype was found many times. The chain carries TRBV7-3 and TRBJ2-1; no clear D. Germline assignment: CDR1 SGHTA and CDR2 FQGTGA. CDR3 length: 13 residues. V was clipped by 5 bases and J by 7 bases, with 12 bases between them. CDR3 amino acids: CASSAVGLNEQFF. CDR3 bases: TGTGCCAGCAGCGCAGTCGGCCTTAATGAGCAGTTCTTC.